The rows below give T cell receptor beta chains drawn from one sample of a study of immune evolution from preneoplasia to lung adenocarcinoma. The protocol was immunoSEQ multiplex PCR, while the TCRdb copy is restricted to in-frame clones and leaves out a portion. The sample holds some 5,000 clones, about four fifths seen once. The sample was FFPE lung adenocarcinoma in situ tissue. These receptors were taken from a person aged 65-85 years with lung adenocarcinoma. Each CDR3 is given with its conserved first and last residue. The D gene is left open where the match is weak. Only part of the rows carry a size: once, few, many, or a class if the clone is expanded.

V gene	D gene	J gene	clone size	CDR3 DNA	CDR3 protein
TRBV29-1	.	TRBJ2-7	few	TGCAGCGTTGATGGAGGCAACTCCTACGAGCAGTACTTC	CSVDGGNSYEQYF
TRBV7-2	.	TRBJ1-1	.	TGTGCCAGCAGCTTAGCGCTGGGGGGCATCACTGAAGCTTTCTTT	CASSLALGGITEAFF
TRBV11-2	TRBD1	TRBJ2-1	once	TGTGCCAGCAGACCAGCAGGGGGATCCAATGAGCAGTTCTTC	CASRPAGGSNEQFF
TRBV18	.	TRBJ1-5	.	TGTGCCAGCTCACCAGTCGGGTCGGCAGGGACTCAGCCCCAGCATTTT	CASSPVGSAGTQPQHF
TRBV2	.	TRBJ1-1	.	TGTGCCAGCAGTGCCAACCTGAGGACTGAAGCTTTCTTT	CASSANLRTEAFF
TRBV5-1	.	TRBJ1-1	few	TGCGCCAGCAGCTTGTCCGGGAGTAGAACTGAAGCTTTCTTT	CASSLSGSRTEAFF
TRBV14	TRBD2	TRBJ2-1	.	TGTGCCAGCAGCTCTAGCGGGAGCTCCTACAATGAGCAGTTCTTC	CASSSSGSSYNEQFF
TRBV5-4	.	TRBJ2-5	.	TGTGCCAGCAGCCCCGGGGGAGGGGGAACAGAGACCCAGTACTTC	CASSPGGGGTETQYF
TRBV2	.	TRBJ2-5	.	TGTGCCAGCAGTCGGGGGAGGGAGACCCAGTACTTC	CASSRGRETQYF
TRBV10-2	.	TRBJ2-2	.	TGCGCCAGCAGTGAGTCTGTGTGGGGGGTTCCCTCGACCACCGGGGAGCTGTTTTTT	CASSESVWGVPSTTGELFF